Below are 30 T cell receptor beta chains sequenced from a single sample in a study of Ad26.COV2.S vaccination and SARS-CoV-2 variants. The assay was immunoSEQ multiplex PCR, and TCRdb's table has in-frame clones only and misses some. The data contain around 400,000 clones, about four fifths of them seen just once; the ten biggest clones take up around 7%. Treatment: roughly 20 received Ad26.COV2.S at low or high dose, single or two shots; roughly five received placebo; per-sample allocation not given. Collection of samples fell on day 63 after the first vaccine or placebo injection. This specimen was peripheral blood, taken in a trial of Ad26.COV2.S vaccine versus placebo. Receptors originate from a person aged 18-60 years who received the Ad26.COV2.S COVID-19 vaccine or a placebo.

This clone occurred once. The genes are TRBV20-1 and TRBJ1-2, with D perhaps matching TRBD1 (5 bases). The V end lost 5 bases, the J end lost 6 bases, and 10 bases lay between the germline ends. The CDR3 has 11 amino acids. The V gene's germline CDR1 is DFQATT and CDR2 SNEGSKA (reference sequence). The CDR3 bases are TGCAGTGCTGGGGCATCAGATGGCTACACCTTC. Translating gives CSAGASDGYTF.

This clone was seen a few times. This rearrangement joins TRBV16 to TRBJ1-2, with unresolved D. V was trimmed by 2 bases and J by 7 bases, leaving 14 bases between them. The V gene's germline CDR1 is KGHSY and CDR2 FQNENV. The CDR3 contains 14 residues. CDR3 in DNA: TGTGCCAGCAGCCAAATTACAGCCGCGGTTGGCTACACCTTC. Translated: CASSQITAAVGYTF.

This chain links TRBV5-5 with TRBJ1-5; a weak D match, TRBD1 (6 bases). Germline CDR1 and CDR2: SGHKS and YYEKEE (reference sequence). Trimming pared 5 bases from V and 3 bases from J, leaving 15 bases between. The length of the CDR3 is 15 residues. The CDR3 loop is CASSPYTGNNQPQHF. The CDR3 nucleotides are TGTGCCAGCAGTCCTTACACAGGGAACAATCAGCCCCAGCATTTT. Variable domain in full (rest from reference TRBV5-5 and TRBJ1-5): DAGVTQSPTHLIKTRGQQVTLRCSPISGHKSVSWYQQVLGQGPQFIFQYYEKEERGRGNFPDRFSARQFPNYSSELNVNALLLGDSALYLCASSPYTGNNQPQHFGDGTRLSIL.

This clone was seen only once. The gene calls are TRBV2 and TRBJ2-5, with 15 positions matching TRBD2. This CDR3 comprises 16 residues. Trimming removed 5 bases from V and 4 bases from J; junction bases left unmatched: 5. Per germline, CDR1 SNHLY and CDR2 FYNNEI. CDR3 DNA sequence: TGTGCCAGCAGTCCAGGACTAGCGGGGGGGCGAGAGACCCAGTACTTC. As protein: CASSPGLAGGRETQYF.

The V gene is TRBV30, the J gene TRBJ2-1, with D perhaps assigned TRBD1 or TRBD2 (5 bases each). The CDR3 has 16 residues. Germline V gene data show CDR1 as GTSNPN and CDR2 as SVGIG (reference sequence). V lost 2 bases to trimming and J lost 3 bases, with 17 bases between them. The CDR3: CAWSTGRSSFYNEQFF. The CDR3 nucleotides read TGTGCCTGGAGTACGGGGCGGAGCTCCTTCTACAATGAGCAGTTCTTC.

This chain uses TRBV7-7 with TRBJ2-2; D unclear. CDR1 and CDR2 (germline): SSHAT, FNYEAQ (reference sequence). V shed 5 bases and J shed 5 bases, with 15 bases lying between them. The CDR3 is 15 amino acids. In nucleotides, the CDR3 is TGTGCCAGCAGCCCCACGGTCGGTGGGACCGGGGAGCTGTTTTTT. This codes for CASSPTVGGTGELFF.

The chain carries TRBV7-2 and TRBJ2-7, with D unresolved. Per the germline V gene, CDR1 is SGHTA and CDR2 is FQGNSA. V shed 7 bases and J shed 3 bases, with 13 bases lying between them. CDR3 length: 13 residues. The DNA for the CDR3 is TGTGCCAGCACTTTGACTGGTTTCTACGAGCAGTACTTC. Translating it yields CASTLTGFYEQYF.

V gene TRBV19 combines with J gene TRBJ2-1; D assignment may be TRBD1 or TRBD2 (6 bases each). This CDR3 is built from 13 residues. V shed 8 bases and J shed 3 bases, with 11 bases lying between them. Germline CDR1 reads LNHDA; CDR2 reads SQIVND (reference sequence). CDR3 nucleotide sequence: TGTGCCAGTTCGGGGGCGAACTACAATGAGCAGTTCTTC. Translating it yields CASSGANYNEQFF.

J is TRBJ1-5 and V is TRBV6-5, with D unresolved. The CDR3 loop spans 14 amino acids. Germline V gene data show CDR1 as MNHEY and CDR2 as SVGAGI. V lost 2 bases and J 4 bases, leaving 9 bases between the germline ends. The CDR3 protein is CASSYIGRNQPQHF. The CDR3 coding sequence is TGTGCCAGCAGTTACATAGGGAGGAATCAGCCCCAGCATTTT.

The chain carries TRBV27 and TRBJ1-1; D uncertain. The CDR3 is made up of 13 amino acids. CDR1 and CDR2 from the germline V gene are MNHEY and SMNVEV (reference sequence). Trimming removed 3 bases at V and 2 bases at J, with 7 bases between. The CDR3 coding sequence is TGTGCCAGCAGTTTTAACAGTAACACTGAAGCTTTCTTT. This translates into CASSFNSNTEAFF.

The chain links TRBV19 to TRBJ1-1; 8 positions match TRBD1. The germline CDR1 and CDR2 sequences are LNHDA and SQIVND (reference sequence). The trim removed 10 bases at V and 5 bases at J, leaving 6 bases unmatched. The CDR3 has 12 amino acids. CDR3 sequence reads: CATRTGRTEAFF. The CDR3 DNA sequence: TGTGCCACTCGGACAGGGAGGACTGAAGCTTTCTTT.

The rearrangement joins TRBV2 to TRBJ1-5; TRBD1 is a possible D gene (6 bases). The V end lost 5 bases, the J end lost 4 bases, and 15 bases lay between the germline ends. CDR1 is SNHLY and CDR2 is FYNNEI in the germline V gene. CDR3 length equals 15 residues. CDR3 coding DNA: TGTGCCAGCAGTTTGGACAGCCTTCCGAATCAGCCCCAGCATTTT. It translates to CASSLDSLPNQPQHF.

The DNA of the CDR3 is TGTGCCAGCTCACCACGTGGGGGCGCGGACACTGAAGCTTTCTTT. It specifies CASSPRGGADTEAFF. The gene calls are TRBV18 and TRBJ1-1; TRBD1 might be the D (6 bases). CDR1 is KGHSH, CDR2 LQKENI, per germline. Deletions cut 1 base from V and 3 bases from J, with 12 bases between. CDR3 size: 15 residues.

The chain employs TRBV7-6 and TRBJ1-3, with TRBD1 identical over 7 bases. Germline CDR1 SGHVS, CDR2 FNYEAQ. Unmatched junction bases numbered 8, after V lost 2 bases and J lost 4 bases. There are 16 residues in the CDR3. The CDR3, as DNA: TGTGCCAGCAGCTTAACCCCGACAGGGAGCGGAAACACCATATATTTT. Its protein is CASSLTPTGSGNTIYF.

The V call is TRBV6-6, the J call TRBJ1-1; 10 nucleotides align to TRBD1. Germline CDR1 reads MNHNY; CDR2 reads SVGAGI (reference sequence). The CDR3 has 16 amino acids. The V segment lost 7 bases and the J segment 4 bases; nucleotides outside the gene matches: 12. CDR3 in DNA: TGTGCCAGCAACAACGTGGGTGGACAGGGGGGCACTGAAGCTTTCTTT. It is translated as CASNNVGGQGGTEAFF.

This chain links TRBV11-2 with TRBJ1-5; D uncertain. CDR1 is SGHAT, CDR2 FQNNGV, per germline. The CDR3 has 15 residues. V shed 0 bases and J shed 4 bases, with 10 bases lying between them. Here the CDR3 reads CASSLEGRKNQPQHF. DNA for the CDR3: TGTGCCAGCAGCTTAGAAGGGCGGAAGAATCAGCCCCAGCATTTT. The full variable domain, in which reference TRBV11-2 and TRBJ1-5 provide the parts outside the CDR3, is EAGVAQSPRYKIIEKRQSVAFWCNPISGHATLYWYQQILGQGPKLLIQFQNNGVVDDSQLPKDRFSAERLKGVDSTLKIQPAKLEDSAVYLCASSLEGRKNQPQHFGDGTRLSIL.

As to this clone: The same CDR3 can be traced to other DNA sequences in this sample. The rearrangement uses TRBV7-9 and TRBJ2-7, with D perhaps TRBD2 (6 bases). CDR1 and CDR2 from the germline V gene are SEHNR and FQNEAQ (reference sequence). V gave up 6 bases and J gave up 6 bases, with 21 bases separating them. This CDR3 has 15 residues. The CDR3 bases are TGTGCCAGCAGTGCGTACACCGGGACTGGTCTCGAGCAGTACTTC. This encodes CASSAYTGTGLEQYF. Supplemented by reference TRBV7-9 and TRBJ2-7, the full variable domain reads DTGVSQNPRHKITKRGQNVTFRCDPISEHNRLYWYRQTLGQGPEFLTYFQNEAQLEKSRLLSDRFSAERPKGSFSTLEIQRTEQGDSAMYLCASSAYTGTGLEQYFGPGTRLTVT.

The CDR3 reads CSSPGPNEAFF. The CDR3 DNA follows: TGCAGCTCCCCGGGGCCTAATGAAGCTTTCTTT. The chain is built from TRBV29-1 and TRBJ1-1; possibly TRBD1 for D (5 bases). Trimming shortened V by 8 bases and J by 7 bases, and 14 bases separated the two germline ends. Germline loops: CDR1 SQVTM, CDR2 ANQGSEA. This CDR3 region has 11 residues.

The DNA for the CDR3 is TGTGCCAGCAGCCAAGAAGGGTCCTACAATGAGCAGTTCTTC. It translates to CASSQEGSYNEQFF. The chain combines TRBV4-2 with TRBJ2-1; D not certain. V was trimmed by 0 bases and J by 1 base, leaving 4 bases between them. This CDR3 is 14 amino acids long. Germline CDR1 is LGHNA and CDR2 is YNFKEQ.

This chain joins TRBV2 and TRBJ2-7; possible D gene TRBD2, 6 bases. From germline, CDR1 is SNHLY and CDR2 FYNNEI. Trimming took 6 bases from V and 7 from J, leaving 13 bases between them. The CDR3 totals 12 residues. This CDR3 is CASRASDREQYF. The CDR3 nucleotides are TGTGCCAGCAGGGCTAGCGACCGGGAGCAGTACTTC.

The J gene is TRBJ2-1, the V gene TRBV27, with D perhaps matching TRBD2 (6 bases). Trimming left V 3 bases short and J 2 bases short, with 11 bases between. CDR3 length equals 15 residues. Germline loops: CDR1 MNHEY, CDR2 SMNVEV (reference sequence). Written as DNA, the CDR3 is TGTGCCAGCAGTTTTGGTAGCGGAACCTACAATGAGCAGTTCTTC. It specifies CASSFGSGTYNEQFF.

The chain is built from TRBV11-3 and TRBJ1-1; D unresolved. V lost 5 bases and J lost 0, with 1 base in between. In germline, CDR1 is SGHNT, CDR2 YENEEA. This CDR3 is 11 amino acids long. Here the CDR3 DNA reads TGTGCCAGCAGCGTGAACACTGAAGCTTTCTTT. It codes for CASSVNTEAFF.

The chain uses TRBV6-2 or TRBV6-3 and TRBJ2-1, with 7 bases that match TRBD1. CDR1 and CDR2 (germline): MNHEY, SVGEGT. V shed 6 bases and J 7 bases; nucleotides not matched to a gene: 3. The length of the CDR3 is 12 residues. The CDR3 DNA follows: TGTGCCAGCAGCCAGACAGGGAATGAGCAGTTCTTC. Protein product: CASSQTGNEQFF.

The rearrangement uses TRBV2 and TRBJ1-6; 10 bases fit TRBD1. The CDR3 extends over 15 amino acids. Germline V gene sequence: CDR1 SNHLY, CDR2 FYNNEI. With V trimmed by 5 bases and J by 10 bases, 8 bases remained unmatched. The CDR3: CASSPTGGIISPLHF. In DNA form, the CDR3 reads TGTGCCAGCAGTCCGACAGGGGGCATAATATCACCCCTCCACTTT. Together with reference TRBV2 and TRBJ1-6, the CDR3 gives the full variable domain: EPEVTQTPSHQVTQMGQEVILRCVPISNHLYFYWYRQILGQKVEFLVSFYNNEISEKSEIFDDQFSVERPDGSNFTLKIRSTKLEDSAMYFCASSPTGGIISPLHFGNGTRLTVT.

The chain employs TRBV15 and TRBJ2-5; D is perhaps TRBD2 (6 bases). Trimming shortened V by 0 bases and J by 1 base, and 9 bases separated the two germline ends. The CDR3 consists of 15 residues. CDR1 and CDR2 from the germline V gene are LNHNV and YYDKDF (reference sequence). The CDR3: CATSRERGSQETQYF. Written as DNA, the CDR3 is TGTGCCACCAGCAGAGAACGGGGGAGCCAAGAGACCCAGTACTTC.

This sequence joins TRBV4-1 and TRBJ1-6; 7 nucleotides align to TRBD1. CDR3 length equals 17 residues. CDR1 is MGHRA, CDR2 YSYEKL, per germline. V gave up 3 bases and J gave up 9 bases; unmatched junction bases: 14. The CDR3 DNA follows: TGCGCCAGCAGCCAGCGTGGTTCCGGGACAGTAGGTTCACCCCTCCACTTT. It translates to CASSQRGSGTVGSPLHF.

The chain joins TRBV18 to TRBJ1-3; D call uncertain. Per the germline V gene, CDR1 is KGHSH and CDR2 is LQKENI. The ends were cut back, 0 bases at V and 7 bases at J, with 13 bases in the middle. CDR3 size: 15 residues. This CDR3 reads CASSPPGEPWNTIYF. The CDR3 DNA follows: TGTGCCAGCTCACCACCCGGTGAACCTTGGAACACCATATATTTT.

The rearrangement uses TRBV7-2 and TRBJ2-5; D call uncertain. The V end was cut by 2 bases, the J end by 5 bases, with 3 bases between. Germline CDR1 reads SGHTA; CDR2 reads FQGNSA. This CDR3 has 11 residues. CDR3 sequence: CASSLIETQYF. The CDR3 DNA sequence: TGTGCCAGCAGCTTAATCGAGACCCAGTACTTC.

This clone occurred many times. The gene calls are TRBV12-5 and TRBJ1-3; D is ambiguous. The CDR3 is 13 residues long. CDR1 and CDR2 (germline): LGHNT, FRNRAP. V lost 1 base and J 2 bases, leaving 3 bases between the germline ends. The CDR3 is CASGLEAGNTIYF. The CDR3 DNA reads TGTGCTAGTGGTTTGGAAGCTGGAAACACCATATATTTT.

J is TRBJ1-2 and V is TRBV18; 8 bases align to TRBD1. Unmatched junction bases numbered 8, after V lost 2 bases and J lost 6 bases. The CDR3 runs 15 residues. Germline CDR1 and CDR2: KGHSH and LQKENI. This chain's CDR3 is CASSPGHAGGHGYTF. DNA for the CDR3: TGTGCCAGCTCACCAGGCCACGCAGGGGGCCATGGCTACACCTTC.